This T cell receptor beta chain is from a study of blood T cell repertoires in COVID-19. Study-wide context: The cDNA or gDNA used as material had been derived from T cells, B-cell-depleted T cells, or PBMCs.

As originally analysed: Estimates of nucleated cell counts were drawn from the amplification of reference gene primers. Generated by immunoSEQ multiplex PCR, the TCRdb table keeps only in-frame clones and is missing some. That table furnishes V, J and clone size, whereas the DNA furnished D and trimming. This sample yields under 65,000 clones, of which approximately 90% are seen a single time; under 6.5% belongs to the top ten. The germline V and J ends were trimmed by 6 bases and 8 bases, with 20 bases remaining between them. The CDR3 consists of 14 residues. Enrollment of patients from Seattle took place during active infection, with longitudinal follow-up.

The origin of this receptor is an older woman with COVID-19, enrolled during active disease. Sequencing was carried out using peripheral blood. The rearrangement uses TRBV23-1 and TRBJ2-7; D uncertain. TRBV23-1 is an open reading frame, and its role is uncertain. CDR3 region: CASSPVSYPVKQYF. CDR3 sequence (DNA): TGCGCCAGCAGCCCGGTTTCTTACCCCGTGAAGCAGTACTTC.